The 26 T cell receptor beta chains listed next were all sequenced from one sample in a study of blood T cell repertoires in COVID-19. The table came from immunoSEQ multiplex PCR; TCRdb's copy has only in-frame clones and leaves some out. The table lists around 99,000 clones, less than 85% of them singletons, with about a sixth in the top ten. The sample comprised peripheral blood. The receptors shown here come from an elderly woman with active or convalescent COVID-19.

The chain employs TRBV25-1 and TRBJ2-5, with 8 bases aligning to TRBD2. Germline-derived CDR1 and CDR2 are MGHDK and SYGVNS. This CDR3 has 13 amino acids. The J segment lost 1 base and the V segment lost 8 bases, leaving 3 bases of the junction unmatched. The CDR3 DNA sequence: TGTGCCAGCGGGCTAGCGGGCCAAGAGACCCAGTACTTC. It yields the protein CASGLAGQETQYF. Using reference TRBV25-1 and TRBJ2-5 for the parts outside the CDR3, the full variable domain is EADIYQTPRYLVIGTGKKITLECSQTMGHDKMYWYQQDPGMELHLIHYSYGVNSTEKGDLSSESTVSRIRTEHFPLTLESARPSHTSQYLCASGLAGQETQYFGPGTRLLVL.

The chain carries TRBV27 and TRBJ2-7; D perhaps matches TRBD1 (5 bases). Germline CDR1 is MNHEY and CDR2 is SMNVEV (reference sequence). The CDR3 length is 13 residues. The V gene lost 2 bases and the J gene lost 2 bases, with 7 bases spanning the gap. The CDR3 region has the DNA TGTGCCAGCAGTTTAGTAGGGGCCTACGAGCAGTACTTC. As protein: CASSLVGAYEQYF.

The chain is built from TRBV5-4 and TRBJ1-2; D is perhaps TRBD1 (6 bases). Germline CDR1 is SGHNT and CDR2 is YYREEE (reference sequence). The CDR3 runs 14 residues. V lost 0 bases and J 8 bases, leaving 14 bases between the germline ends. The CDR3 here is CASSLAQGQEGYTF. The CDR3 DNA reads TGTGCCAGCAGCTTGGCCCAGGGGCAGGAGGGCTACACCTTC.

As DNA, the CDR3 is TGTGCCAGCAGCCCAGCAGCGCAATCTCACAATGAGCAGTTCTTC. This gives the protein CASSPAAQSHNEQFF. J is TRBJ2-1 and V is TRBV11-2, with unresolved D. The germline V and J ends were trimmed by 5 bases and 5 bases, with 16 bases remaining between them. The germline CDR1 and CDR2 sequences are SGHAT and FQNNGV. This CDR3 is 15 amino acids long. The full variable domain, completed using reference TRBV11-2 and TRBJ2-1, is EAGVAQSPRYKIIEKRQSVAFWCNPISGHATLYWYQQILGQGPKLLIQFQNNGVVDDSQLPKDRFSAERLKGVDSTLKIQPAKLEDSAVYLCASSPAAQSHNEQFFGPGTRLTVL.

A single count supports this clone. One end of the junction varies from germline; a read error may be responsible. The chain links TRBV5-1 to TRBJ2-7; 9 nucleotides align to TRBD1. CDR1 is SGHRS and CDR2 is YFSETQ in the germline V gene. The CDR3 contains 14 residues. The CDR3 loop is CASSNRDRAYEQYF. CDR3 nucleotides: TGTGCCAGCAGCAACCGGGACAGGGCCTACGAGCAGTACTTC.

The CDR3 here is CASSQVGNVLRRGELFF. Written as DNA, the CDR3 is TGTGCCAGCAGCCAAGTAGGGAACGTGCTCCGTCGGGGAGAACTGTTTTTT. V and J are TRBV3-1 (or the pseudogene TRBV3-2) and TRBJ1-4, with D unclear. The V gene's germline CDR1 is LGHDT and CDR2 YNNKEL (reference sequence). V was clipped by 1 base and J by 12 bases, with 24 bases between them. The CDR3 is made up of 17 amino acids.

V usage is TRBV28 and J usage is TRBJ2-1; 9 positions agree with TRBD2. V shed 5 bases and J 6 bases; nucleotides not matched to a gene: 11. CDR1 MDHEN and CDR2 SYDVKM come from the germline V gene. The CDR3 runs to 16 residues. The chain's CDR3 is CASSPRGRALFNEQFF. CDR3 DNA sequence: TGTGCCAGCAGTCCTCGCGGGAGGGCCCTCTTCAATGAGCAGTTCTTC.

V usage is TRBV7-9 and J usage is TRBJ1-2; 12 nucleotides match TRBD1. This CDR3 is built from 14 residues. The germline V gene encodes CDR1 SEHNR and CDR2 FQNEAQ (reference sequence). J gave up 8 bases and V 4 bases, and 5 bases lay outside the gene matches. This CDR3 is CASSSGQGAFGYTF. As DNA, the CDR3 is TGTGCCAGCAGCTCGGGACAGGGGGCGTTCGGCTACACCTTC. Based on the CDR3 plus reference TRBV7-9 and TRBJ1-2, the full variable domain is DTGVSQNPRHKITKRGQNVTFRCDPISEHNRLYWYRQTLGQGPEFLTYFQNEAQLEKSRLLSDRFSAERPKGSFSTLEIQRTEQGDSAMYLCASSSGQGAFGYTFGSGTRLTVV.

The chain recombines TRBV10-3 with TRBJ2-5, with 10 positions matching TRBD1. Losses at the gene ends were 4 bases for V and 4 bases for J; bases not matched to a gene: 6. Germline CDR1 ENHRY, CDR2 SYGVKD. The CDR3 totals 15 residues. The CDR3 reads CAISGFDRGRETQYF. The CDR3 DNA reads as TGTGCCATCAGTGGGTTTGACAGGGGGCGAGAGACCCAGTACTTC.

The chain is built from TRBV24-1 and TRBJ2-3; D possibly corresponds to TRBD1 (8 bases). With 4 bases removed from V and 9 bases from J, the gap between germline ends came to 37 bases. In germline, CDR1 is KGHDR, CDR2 SFDVKD. The CDR3 has 21 amino acids. DNA of the CDR3: TGTGCCACCAGTGACCCAACCACCGGGACAGGAGGAGCGGGGCGCCGAGGAACGCAGTATTTT. Protein: CATSDPTTGTGGAGRRGTQYF.

This clone was observed a handful of times. J is TRBJ2-5 and V is TRBV30; unclear D gene. The CDR3 is made up of 11 amino acids. The germline gives CDR1 GTSNPN, CDR2 SVGIG (reference sequence). V gave up 1 base and J gave up 5 bases, with 5 bases separating them. Written as DNA, the CDR3 is TGTGCCTGGAGTGACGGGGAGACCCAGTACTTC. Amino acids: CAWSDGETQYF.

The chain combines TRBV6-4 with TRBJ1-1, with unresolved D. The CDR3 has 14 residues. Looked up from germline, CDR1 is MRHNA and CDR2 is SNTAGT. Trimming took off 6 bases at V and 0 bases at J, with 11 bases between the two ends. The CDR3 nucleotides read TGTGCCAGCAGCCCGACAAGGTTGAACACTGAAGCTTTCTTT. Amino acid sequence: CASSPTRLNTEAFF.

This clone was detected only a few times. The gene calls are TRBV5-1 and TRBJ2-7; possibly TRBD2 for D (5 bases). The germline gives CDR1 SGHRS, CDR2 YFSETQ. V shed 3 bases and J shed 0 bases, with 13 bases lying between them. This CDR3 is built from 15 residues. The CDR3 DNA is TGCGCCAGCAGCTCCCCCGGGGTGGTCTCCTACGAGCAGTACTTC. Protein sequence: CASSSPGVVSYEQYF.

The chain is built from TRBV7-9 and TRBJ1-2, with 8 bases lining up with TRBD1. This CDR3 has 14 residues. The V segment lost 3 bases and the J segment 2 bases; nucleotides outside the gene matches: 2. CDR1 SEHNR and CDR2 FQNEAQ come from the germline V gene (reference sequence). CDR3: CASSLSGGNYGYTF. The CDR3, as DNA: TGTGCCAGCAGCTTGTCAGGGGGCAACTATGGCTACACCTTC.

This rearrangement joins TRBV5-1 to TRBJ1-5, with D perhaps TRBD1 (6 bases). CDR1 is SGHRS and CDR2 is YFSETQ in the germline V gene. The CDR3 loop spans 15 amino acids. V lost 3 bases and J lost 5, with 15 bases in between. CDR3 sequence: CASSWPRDTYQPQHF. The DNA for the CDR3 is TGCGCCAGCAGCTGGCCTCGGGACACATATCAGCCCCAGCATTTT.

V usage is TRBV14 and J usage is TRBJ2-1, with D possibly TRBD2 on 5 matching bases. Trimming stripped 1 base from V and 9 bases from J, with 13 bases between. This CDR3 comprises 14 residues. The germline gives CDR1 SGHDN, CDR2 FVKESK. The CDR3 sequence: CASSQGGPGGEQFF. The CDR3 bases are TGTGCCAGCAGCCAAGGCGGGCCGGGCGGTGAGCAGTTCTTC. Looking up the rest from reference TRBV14 and TRBJ2-1 gives the full variable domain: EAGVTQFPSHSVIEKGQTVTLRCDPISGHDNLYWYRRVMGKEIKFLLHFVKESKQDESGMPNNRFLAERTGGTYSTLKVQPAELEDSGVYFCASSQGGPGGEQFFGPGTRLTVL.

The rearrangement joins TRBV2 to TRBJ2-7; 14 bases map to TRBD2. The V gene end was trimmed by 4 bases and the J gene end by 4 bases; junction bases not matched to a gene: 3. From germline, CDR1 is SNHLY and CDR2 FYNNEI. The CDR3 loop spans 15 amino acids. CDR3 region: CASSGGLAGAYEQYF. The CDR3, as DNA: TGTGCCAGCAGTGGGGGACTAGCGGGAGCGTACGAGCAGTACTTC.

This clone was seen a single time. The genes are TRBV2 and TRBJ1-5; weak D call: TRBD1 (6 bases). V lost 2 bases and J 8 bases, leaving 10 bases between the germline ends. Germline V gene data show CDR1 as SNHLY and CDR2 as FYNNEI. The CDR3 totals 13 residues. CDR3 sequence: CASSEFRGEPQHF. The DNA for the CDR3 is TGTGCCAGCAGTGAATTCAGGGGCGAGCCCCAGCATTTT.

To note about this clone: One end of the junction fails to match germline, which may point to a read error. This chain uses TRBV5-1 with TRBJ2-2, with 7 bases aligning to TRBD1. This CDR3 has 15 residues. The germline V gene has CDR1 SGHRS and CDR2 YFSETQ. CDR3 bases: TGTGCCAGCAGCCTGGGGACAGACTTCGCCGGGGAGCTGTTTTTT. Amino acids: CASSLGTDFAGELFF.

This clone was seen just once. J is TRBJ2-1 and V is TRBV5-6; weak D call: TRBD2 (5 bases). The germline gives CDR1 SGHDT, CDR2 YYEEEE. V dropped 4 bases and J dropped 9 bases, with 14 bases sitting between them. The CDR3 extends over 13 amino acids. For the CDR3, the DNA is TGTGCCAGCAGCCCCCCTGGCGGGTCTGAGCAGTTCTTC. It codes for CASSPPGGSEQFF.

This clone was seen just once. In nucleotides, the CDR3 is TGTGCCAGCAGCGAGTCCCCACAGACTAACTATGGCTACACCTTC. It translates to CASSESPQTNYGYTF. The chain employs TRBV9 and TRBJ1-2; no clear D gene. This CDR3 has 15 residues. Trimming removed 3 bases from V and 0 bases from J, with 12 bases in between. CDR1 and CDR2 from the germline V gene are SGDLS and YYNGEE.

Note on this clone: At one boundary the junction diverges from the germline segment, which might be a read error. The chain recombines TRBV5-1 with TRBJ2-1; maybe TRBD2 (6 bases). Germline CDR1 SGHRS, CDR2 YFSETQ. The CDR3 extends over 16 amino acids. CDR3 sequence: CASSLAAGGNYNEQFF. CDR3 bases: TGTGCCAGCAGCTTGGCCGCCGGCGGGAACTACAATGAGCAGTTCTTC.

CDR3 sequence reads: CASSPNKPVDRYNTEAFF. CDR3 sequence (DNA): TGTGCCAGCTCCCCGAATAAACCCGTGGACAGATATAACACTGAAGCTTTCTTT. The J gene is TRBJ1-1, the V gene TRBV18, with D perhaps matching TRBD1 (6 bases). V was shortened by 6 bases and J by 2 bases, with 25 bases between the two germline ends. The CDR3 loop spans 18 amino acids. The germline V gene has CDR1 KGHSH and CDR2 LQKENI.

This chain joins TRBV18 and TRBJ2-2; D gene ambiguous. Germline V gene sequence: CDR1 KGHSH, CDR2 LQKENI. Trimming cost V 6 bases and J 0 bases, with 11 bases left between them. The CDR3 length is 15 residues. CDR3 nucleotide sequence: TGTGCCAGCTCCCATGGGCAAACGAACACCGGGGAGCTGTTTTTT. Protein: CASSHGQTNTGELFF.

The rearrangement links TRBV6-2 or TRBV6-3 to TRBJ1-1; TRBD1 matches at 7 bases. The CDR3 covers 14 residues. CDR1 MNHEY and CDR2 SVGEGT come from the germline V gene. V gave up 5 bases and J gave up 2 bases; unmatched junction bases: 5. The CDR3: CASSDRAPNTEAFF. CDR3 sequence (DNA): TGTGCCAGCAGTGACAGGGCTCCCAACACTGAAGCTTTCTTT.

The J gene is TRBJ2-1, the V gene TRBV5-1; a possible D gene is TRBD2 (6 bases). With 6 bases removed from V and 0 bases from J, the gap between germline ends came to 16 bases. The V gene's germline CDR1 is SGHRS and CDR2 YFSETQ. This CDR3 is built from 16 residues. This chain's CDR3 is CASTGGNGSSYNEQFF. DNA for the CDR3: TGCGCCAGCACCGGGGGAAACGGGAGCTCCTACAATGAGCAGTTCTTC.